This TCR beta chain was identified in a study of blood T cell repertoires in COVID-19. At the level of the study: The analysed material was cDNA or gDNA that came from T cells, B-cell-depleted T cells, or PBMCs.

The repertoire was sequenced with immunoSEQ multiplex PCR; TCRdb's copy has only in-frame clones and lacks some. The sample carries about 280,000 clones, around 84% recorded once. This clone is a singleton in its sample. Donors were grouped by their self-reported clinical history. Exposed participants encountered a COVID-19 case during the 2 weeks preceding study entry. Sequencing input: PBMCs or T cells enriched from blood (not recorded which). The receptor was derived from a man aged 35 to 55 who had been exposed to COVID-19.

CDR3 nucleotides: TGTGCCAGCAGGCCGGGGGTGGCTGAAGCTTTCTTT. Its protein is CASRPGVAEAFF. V gene TRBV6-5 combines with J gene TRBJ1-1, with a possible D match to TRBD1 (5 bases). V lost 6 bases to trimming and J lost 6 bases, with 11 bases between them. Germline V CDR1 and CDR2: MNHEY, SVGAGI. This CDR3 region has 12 residues.